Below are 19 T cell receptor beta chains sequenced from a single sample in a study of technical replicates of blood from a handful of donors. Only in-frame clones appear in the TCRdb table, and some are missing; sequencing was by immunoSEQ multiplex PCR. Of about 70,000 clones in the sample, approximately 96% are singletons; the top ten hold 0.2% to 0.25%. Sequencing used T cells isolated from PBMCs. The receptors were sampled from a human donor in good health.

This chain joins TRBV6-1 and TRBJ1-1; D uncertain. The CDR3 sequence is 11 residues long. The germline V and J ends were trimmed by 2 bases and 7 bases, with 5 bases remaining between them. The germline gives CDR1 MNHNS, CDR2 SASEGT. CDR3: CASSELDEAFF. The CDR3 DNA sequence: TGTGCCAGCAGTGAATTAGATGAAGCTTTCTTT.

The chain recombines TRBV27 with TRBJ2-3; D possibly corresponds to TRBD1 (6 bases). Trimming pared 4 bases from V and 2 bases from J, leaving 16 bases between. The CDR3 extends over 16 amino acids. Germline-derived CDR1 and CDR2 are MNHEY and SMNVEV (reference sequence). In nucleotides, the CDR3 is TGTGCCAGCAGTTCAATGACAGGAGACCACACAGATACGCAGTATTTT. This gives the protein CASSSMTGDHTDTQYF.

The genes are TRBV11-3 and TRBJ2-1; D unresolved. Germline V gene lookup returns CDR1 SGHNT and CDR2 YENEEA. The V and J ends lost 0 bases and 8 bases respectively, with 8 bases between them. This CDR3 spans 13 amino acids. CDR3 bases: TGTGCCAGCAGCTTAGACGGGTTAGATGAGCAGTTCTTC. Its translation is CASSLDGLDEQFF.

For this clone: Distinct nucleotide sequences in the sample also encode this CDR3. The rearrangement links TRBV9 to TRBJ2-7; 7 nucleotides align to TRBD1. V shed 3 bases and J 3 bases; nucleotides not matched to a gene: 0. Per germline, CDR1 SGDLS and CDR2 YYNGEE. CDR3 length: 12 amino acids. The CDR3 DNA reads as TGTGCCAGCAGCGGGGACAGCTACGAGCAGTACTTC. It yields the protein CASSGDSYEQYF. Based on the CDR3 plus reference TRBV9 and TRBJ2-7, the full variable domain is DSGVTQTPKHLITATGQRVTLRCSPRSGDLSVYWYQQSLDQGLQFLIQYYNGEERAKGNILERFSAQQFPDLHSELNLSSLELGDSALYFCASSGDSYEQYFGPGTRLTVT.

The chain uses TRBV19 and TRBJ1-2, with D unclear. Per the germline V gene, CDR1 is LNHDA and CDR2 is SQIVND (reference sequence). The ends were cut back, 6 bases at V and 1 base at J, with 15 bases in the middle. The length of the CDR3 is 15 residues. DNA for the CDR3: TGTGCCAGTAGCAAACGGCTGGGCGTTAACTATGGCTACACCTTC. It is translated as CASSKRLGVNYGYTF.

The V gene is TRBV15, the J gene TRBJ2-1; 7 bases are a match to TRBD2. V gave up 2 bases and J gave up 3 bases; unmatched junction bases: 13. The CDR3 covers 18 residues. The V gene's germline CDR1 is LNHNV and CDR2 YYDKDF (reference sequence). The CDR3 coding sequence is TGTGCCACCAGCAGAACTGCGACCCAACGGGAGGTCTACAATGAGCAGTTCTTC. Translated: CATSRTATQREVYNEQFF.

The chain links TRBV6-5 to TRBJ2-1, with no clear D. This CDR3 has 15 amino acids. V lost 5 bases and J lost 0, with 11 bases in between. CDR1 is MNHEY and CDR2 is SVGAGI in the germline V gene. DNA of the CDR3: TGTGCCAGCAGTCCCGATTGGAGCTCCTACAATGAGCAGTTCTTC. Translating it yields CASSPDWSSYNEQFF.

This chain links TRBV28 with TRBJ2-1; TRBD2 matches at 10 bases. The CDR3 covers 16 residues. V lost 5 bases and J lost 4; bases outside the gene matches: 8. Germline lookup yields CDR1 MDHEN and CDR2 SYDVKM. CDR3 amino acids: CASSPLAGNSYNEQFF. CDR3 sequence (DNA): TGTGCCAGCAGTCCACTAGCGGGAAATTCTTACAATGAGCAGTTCTTC.

The chain carries TRBV20-1 and TRBJ1-2, with a weak D call TRBD1 (5 bases). Per germline, CDR1 DFQATT and CDR2 SNEGSKA (reference sequence). V was clipped by 6 bases and J by 8 bases, with 10 bases between them. This CDR3 has 10 amino acids. The CDR3 DNA is TGCAGTGCCGGGACTCTCGGCTACACCTTC. Encoded protein: CSAGTLGYTF.

This clone has a single count. The rearrangement uses TRBV4-1 and TRBJ1-2, with 7 bases lining up with TRBD1. The CDR3 is made up of 14 amino acids. V was clipped by 0 bases and J by 8 bases; unmatched bases: 6. Germline values: CDR1 MGHRA, CDR2 YSYEKL. CDR3 region: CASSQDRQGHGYTF. As DNA, the CDR3 is TGCGCCAGCAGCCAAGACCGACAGGGCCACGGCTACACCTTC.

The chain recombines TRBV7-6 with TRBJ2-6; 7 nucleotides match TRBD1. Germline CDR1 SGHVS, CDR2 FNYEAQ. V was pared by 5 bases and J by 2 bases, with 12 bases of the junction left unmatched. The CDR3 has 18 residues. DNA of the CDR3: TGTGCCAGCAGCCCTCAAGGGGGAGACAGGGCTGGGGCCAACGTCCTGACTTTC. This translates into CASSPQGGDRAGANVLTF.

This clone appeared once. The J gene is TRBJ1-1, the V gene TRBV5-1; D ambiguous. This CDR3 is built from 15 residues. Between the trimmed V and J ends, which lost 0 bases and 6 bases, there was a span of 15 bases. Germline CDR1 is SGHRS and CDR2 is YFSETQ. CDR3 in DNA: TGCGCCAGCAGCTTGGCCGAGGCGGGCGGCGCTGAAGCTTTCTTT. Residues: CASSLAEAGGAEAFF.

The rearrangement uses TRBV7-3 and TRBJ2-2, with D possibly being TRBD1 (5 bases). Germline V gene sequence: CDR1 SGHTA, CDR2 FQGTGA. The CDR3 extends over 13 amino acids. Trimming removed 5 bases from V and 9 bases from J, with 13 bases in between. The CDR3 nucleotides are TGTGCCAGCAGCACTACCTGGGGCCGGGAGCTGTTTTTT. Its translation: CASSTTWGRELFF.

This clone was counted once. The chain couples TRBV7-8 to TRBJ2-1; 9 nucleotides agree with TRBD1. The CDR3 is made up of 18 amino acids. Trimming took 3 bases from V and 6 from J; bases not matched to a gene: 15. Germline V gene lookup returns CDR1 SGHVS and CDR2 FQNEAQ. In nucleotides, the CDR3 is TGTGCCAGCAGCTTGGACTCGACGCCGGGACAGGGAACCAATGAGCAGTTCTTC. Translation gives CASSLDSTPGQGTNEQFF.

V usage is TRBV11-3 and J usage is TRBJ1-4, with TRBD1 identical over 8 bases. The CDR3 contains 18 residues. The V gene's germline CDR1 is SGHNT and CDR2 YENEEA. The ends lost 1 base at V and 7 bases at J; junction bases unmatched: 14. CDR3 in DNA: TGTGCCAGCAGCTTAGGTCGTAGGAGGACAGGGACAAGTGAAAAACTGTTTTTT. It translates to CASSLGRRRTGTSEKLFF. The whole variable domain, filled in from reference TRBV11-3 and TRBJ1-4, reads EAGVVQSPRYKIIEKKQPVAFWCNPISGHNTLYWYLQNLGQGPELLIRYENEEAVDDSQLPKDRFSAERLKGVDSTLKIQPAELGDSAVYLCASSLGRRRTGTSEKLFFGSGTQLSVL.

The V call is TRBV14, the J call TRBJ1-1; TRBD1 aligns across 8 bases. With 5 bases clipped from V and 5 bases from J, the junction kept 10 bases outside the gene matches. The CDR3 is 15 residues long. Germline loops: CDR1 SGHDN, CDR2 FVKESK. Written as DNA, the CDR3 is TGTGCCAGCAGCACCCGACAGGGGCGGGGGACTGAAGCTTTCTTT. Amino acid sequence: CASSTRQGRGTEAFF.

CDR3 residues: CASSLGARGATEAFF. CDR3 nucleotide sequence: TGTGCCAGCAGTTTAGGGGCCAGGGGGGCCACTGAAGCTTTCTTT. This chain joins TRBV27 and TRBJ1-1; 7 positions agree with TRBD1. The J segment lost 4 bases and the V segment lost 2 bases, leaving 7 bases of the junction unmatched. The germline V gene encodes CDR1 MNHEY and CDR2 SMNVEV (reference sequence). The CDR3 spans 15 residues.

The V call is TRBV30, the J call TRBJ2-1; tentative D call: TRBD1 (6 bases). The CDR3 sequence is 15 residues long. The V gene's germline CDR1 is GTSNPN and CDR2 SVGIG (reference sequence). Trimming removed 1 base from V and 7 bases from J, with 17 bases in between. The CDR3: CAWSGRDTMWNEQFF. CDR3 DNA: TGTGCCTGGAGTGGCCGGGACACCATGTGGAATGAGCAGTTCTTC.

The chain carries TRBV10-1 and TRBJ2-2, with D unresolved. This CDR3 has 17 amino acids. Germline CDR1 reads WNHNN; CDR2 reads SYGVQD (reference sequence). V lost 3 bases and J 1 base, leaving 15 bases between the germline ends. CDR3 residues: CASSEVFGPGNTGELFF. In nucleotides, the CDR3 is TGCGCCAGCAGTGAAGTATTTGGGCCAGGGAACACCGGGGAGCTGTTTTTT.